Below, 17 T cell receptor beta chains from the same sample are listed, as sequenced in a study of blood T cell repertoires in COVID-19. Profiled with immunoSEQ multiplex PCR; TCRdb holds only in-frame clones, not every one. This table has about 280,000 clones, about nine tenths appearing once. What was sequenced was peripheral blood. Receptors originate from a woman aged 25 to 39 with COVID-19, enrolled during active disease.

The genes are TRBV9 and TRBJ2-7, with 8 bases fitting TRBD2. The CDR3 totals 15 residues. Germline V gene lookup returns CDR1 SGDLS and CDR2 YYNGEE. J gave up 3 bases and V 0 bases, and 5 bases lay outside the gene matches. The CDR3 here is CASSVAGGLLYEQYF. The CDR3 DNA reads TGTGCCAGCAGCGTAGCGGGGGGGCTACTCTACGAGCAGTACTTC. Full variable domain (outside the CDR3, taken from reference TRBV9 and TRBJ2-7): DSGVTQTPKHLITATGQRVTLRCSPRSGDLSVYWYQQSLDQGLQFLIQYYNGEERAKGNILERFSAQQFPDLHSELNLSSLELGDSALYFCASSVAGGLLYEQYFGPGTRLTVT.

This chain joins TRBV7-9 and TRBJ2-3; D unresolved. The CDR3 loop spans 11 amino acids. Trimming shortened V by 4 bases and J by 12 bases, and 11 bases separated the two germline ends. The germline CDR1 and CDR2 sequences are SEHNR and FQNEAQ (reference sequence). The CDR3 nucleotides are TGTGCCAGCAGCTCTACCGTTCTACAGTATTTT. Translating it yields CASSSTVLQYF.

This chain joins TRBV5-8 and TRBJ1-4, with D perhaps matching TRBD1 (6 bases). Trimming left V 2 bases short and J 2 bases short, with 10 bases between. The CDR3 spans 15 residues. CDR1 and CDR2 (germline): SGHTS, YDEGEE. CDR3 sequence (DNA): TGTGCCAGCAGCTTCGGGGGGCATACTAATGAAAAACTGTTTTTT. It is translated as CASSFGGHTNEKLFF. The full variable domain, with the rest looked up from reference TRBV5-8 and TRBJ1-4, is EAGVTQSPTHLIKTRGQQATLRCSPISGHTSVYWYQQALGLGLQFLLWYDEGEERNRGNFPPRFSGRQFPNYSSELNVNALELEDSALYLCASSFGGHTNEKLFFGSGTQLSVL.

This sequence joins TRBV24-1 and TRBJ2-3, with 10 nucleotides matching TRBD2. V shed 4 bases and J 2 bases; nucleotides not matched to a gene: 14. Per the germline V gene, CDR1 is KGHDR and CDR2 is SFDVKD. The CDR3 runs 19 residues. For the CDR3, the DNA is TGTGCCACCAGTGACCCTTGGGGGAGTAGCGGGGGGTTCACAGATACGCAGTATTTT. Translation gives CATSDPWGSSGGFTDTQYF.

The genes are TRBV11-2 and TRBJ1-2; 7 bases are shared with TRBD1. Germline V gives CDR1 SGHAT, CDR2 FQNNGV. The CDR3 has 11 residues. The V gene end was trimmed by 4 bases and the J gene end by 10 bases; junction bases not matched to a gene: 3. The CDR3 reads CASSWTGDYTF. DNA for the CDR3: TGTGCCAGCAGCTGGACAGGAGACTACACCTTC.

V and J are TRBV14 and TRBJ1-2; D might be TRBD1 (5 bases). CDR3 length: 12 amino acids. Germline V gives CDR1 SGHDN, CDR2 FVKESK. Trimming took off 4 bases at V and 6 bases at J, with 9 bases between the two ends. The CDR3 spells CASSPLGDGYTF. CDR3 nucleotide sequence: TGTGCCAGCAGCCCGCTAGGGGATGGCTACACCTTC.

CDR3 nucleotides: TGTGCCAGCAGCCAAGATCGCGGGACAGGGAATTCACCCCTCCACTTT. Its translation: CASSQDRGTGNSPLHF. J is TRBJ1-6 and V is TRBV4-2, with 9 bases identical to TRBD1. In germline, CDR1 is LGHNA, CDR2 YNFKEQ. This CDR3 spans 16 amino acids. The junction had 4 bases not matched to a gene; V was cut back by 0 bases and J by 7 bases.

This chain links TRBV10-2 with TRBJ2-7; 7 positions match TRBD2. Germline V CDR1 and CDR2: WSHSY, SAAADI. The length of the CDR3 is 14 residues. V lost 2 bases, J lost 2 bases, and 3 bases stayed unmatched. CDR3 bases: TGCGCCAGCAGTGAGGTGGGGGGGGCCTACGAGCAGTACTTC. Its protein is CASSEVGGAYEQYF.

This clone has a handful of counts. The rearrangement uses TRBV18 and TRBJ1-2; unclear D gene. The CDR3 totals 14 residues. V was clipped by 2 bases and J by 0 bases, with 7 bases between them. CDR1 is KGHSH, CDR2 LQKENI, per germline. CDR3 in DNA: TGTGCCAGCTCACCAGGGCCCTCTAACTATGGCTACACCTTC. As protein: CASSPGPSNYGYTF.

This chain links TRBV10-3 with TRBJ1-1, with 11 bases that match TRBD1. CDR3 length: 13 amino acids. Unmatched junction bases numbered 4, after V lost 9 bases and J lost 4 bases. Germline V lookup: CDR1 ENHRY, CDR2 SYGVKD. CDR3 DNA: TGTGCCATTCAGGGGACAGGGGGCACTGAAGCTTTCTTT. It yields the protein CAIQGTGGTEAFF.

J is TRBJ1-4 and V is TRBV15, with a weak D call TRBD1 (5 bases). V shed 8 bases and J shed 5 bases, with 12 bases lying between them. This CDR3 is 13 amino acids long. Germline V CDR1 and CDR2: LNHNV, YYDKDF (reference sequence). The CDR3 loop reads CATRRGMNEKLFF. The DNA for the CDR3 is TGTGCCACCCGCCGGGGGATGAATGAAAAACTGTTTTTT.

A single count supports this clone. The chain joins TRBV5-1 to TRBJ2-2; TRBD1 matches at 9 bases. V gave up 0 bases and J gave up 7 bases; unmatched junction bases: 7. The CDR3 covers 16 residues. Germline V gives CDR1 SGHRS, CDR2 YFSETQ. The CDR3 bases are TGCGCCAGCAGCTTGGGAGTGACAGGGGGGCACGGGGAGCTGTTTTTT. It encodes CASSLGVTGGHGELFF.

This chain uses TRBV5-5 with TRBJ1-2; 7 bases align to TRBD1. The V and J ends lost 0 bases and 4 bases, in that order; junction bases with no gene match: 3. The CDR3 has 14 amino acids. The germline CDR1 and CDR2 sequences are SGHKS and YYEKEE (reference sequence). The CDR3 is CASSLGEGAYGYTF. CDR3 nucleotide sequence: TGTGCCAGCAGCTTGGGAGAGGGGGCCTATGGCTACACCTTC.

The chain combines TRBV11-2 with TRBJ2-7; 10 bases fit TRBD2. This CDR3 spans 16 amino acids. The germline CDR1 and CDR2 sequences are SGHAT and FQNNGV. The V segment lost 5 bases and the J segment 5 bases; nucleotides outside the gene matches: 12. CDR3 in amino acids: CASSPQGQRGGHEQYF. The DNA for the CDR3 is TGTGCCAGCAGCCCCCAAGGGCAGCGGGGGGGCCACGAGCAGTACTTC.

This clone occurred once. The chain combines TRBV10-3 with TRBJ1-1; tentative D call: TRBD1 (5 bases). The CDR3 consists of 16 residues. V was cut by 0 bases and J by 2 bases, with 13 bases left in between. Germline assignment: CDR1 ENHRY and CDR2 SYGVKD. The CDR3 sequence is CAISESVGVGNTEAFF. CDR3 DNA sequence: TGTGCCATCAGTGAGTCGGTAGGGGTGGGAAACACTGAAGCTTTCTTT.

This chain connects TRBV19 to TRBJ1-6, with 8 bases fitting TRBD1. Per germline, CDR1 LNHDA and CDR2 SQIVND (reference sequence). V gave up 9 bases and J gave up 9 bases; unmatched junction bases: 16. The CDR3 runs 16 residues. The CDR3 spells CASSYGGAGGRSPLHF. CDR3 bases: TGTGCCAGCTCCTATGGGGGCGCAGGGGGCCGTTCACCCCTCCACTTT. Filled out from reference TRBV19 and TRBJ1-6, the complete variable domain reads DGGITQSPKYLFRKEGQNVTLSCEQNLNHDAMYWYRQDPGQGLRLIYYSQIVNDFQKGDIAEGYSVSREKKESFPLTVTSAQKNPTAFYLCASSYGGAGGRSPLHFGNGTRLTVT.

The chain has TRBV6-5 and TRBJ1-2; 9 bases are a match to TRBD1. The CDR3 spans 15 residues. Looked up from germline, CDR1 is MNHEY and CDR2 is SVGAGI. The V gene end was trimmed by 2 bases and the J gene end by 7 bases; junction bases not matched to a gene: 8. The CDR3 is CASSYGQGWPGGYTF. The CDR3 DNA reads as TGTGCCAGCAGTTACGGACAGGGGTGGCCGGGTGGCTACACCTTC.